The clone carrying this TCR beta chain was found a few times. Antigen specificity is unknown. For TCR beta, libraries came from iRepertoire HTBI primers and Arm-PCR of CDR3 regions. One entry per CDR3 protein, called by TCRdb with MiXCR from the multiplex PCR reads. The sample shows 550,000 to 700,000 distinct CDR3 sequences, around 15% of them seen only once. The CDR3 covers 15 residues. Trimming removed 2 bases at V and 1 base at J, with 12 bases between. The germline V gene encodes CDR1 SEHNR and CDR2 FQNEAQ (reference sequence). This record belongs to a study of regulatory T cells in long-lasting Graves disease. Findings and caveats of the study: TCR diversity was lower in persistent than newly diagnosed Graves' disease.

Time point denoted: newly diagnosed GD, antithyroid drugs for less than 3 months. Construction of the TCR library relied on RNA isolated from PBMCs. These data also formed part of another study, on T cells in Graves' hyperthyroidism and ophthalmopathy.

V is TRBV7-9 and J is TRBJ2-7; D is unresolved. This material consisted of peripheral blood mononuclear cells (PBMCs), taken at new diagnosis, from a patient treated with antithyroid drugs. This TCR derives from a man younger than 35 with Graves disease. CDR3 residues: CASSLSGVSSYEQYF. As DNA, the CDR3 is TGTGCCAGCAGCTTATCTGGGGTATCTTCCTACGAGCAGTACTTC.